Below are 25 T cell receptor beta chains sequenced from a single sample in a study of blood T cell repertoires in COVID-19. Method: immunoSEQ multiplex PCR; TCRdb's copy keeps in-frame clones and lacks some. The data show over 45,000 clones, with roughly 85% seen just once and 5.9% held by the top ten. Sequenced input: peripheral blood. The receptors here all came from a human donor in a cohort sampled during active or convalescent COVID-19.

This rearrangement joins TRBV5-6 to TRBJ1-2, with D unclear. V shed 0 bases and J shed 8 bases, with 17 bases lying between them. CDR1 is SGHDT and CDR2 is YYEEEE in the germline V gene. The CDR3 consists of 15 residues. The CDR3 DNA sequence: TGTGCCAGCAGCTTGGGAGGGCAGCCTAATAGGGGCTACACCTTC. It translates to CASSLGGQPNRGYTF. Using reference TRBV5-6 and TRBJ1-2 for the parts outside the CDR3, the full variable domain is DAGVTQSPTHLIKTRGQQVTLRCSPKSGHDTVSWYQQALGQGPQFIFQYYEEEERQRGNFPDRFSGHQFPNYSSELNVNALLLGDSALYLCASSLGGQPNRGYTFGSGTRLTVV.

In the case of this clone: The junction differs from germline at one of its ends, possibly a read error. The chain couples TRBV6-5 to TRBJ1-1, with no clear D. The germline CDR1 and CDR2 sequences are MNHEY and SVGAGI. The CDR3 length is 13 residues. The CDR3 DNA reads TGTGCCAGCAGTATGGCCGGGAACGCTGAAGCTTTCTTT. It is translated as CASSMAGNAEAFF.

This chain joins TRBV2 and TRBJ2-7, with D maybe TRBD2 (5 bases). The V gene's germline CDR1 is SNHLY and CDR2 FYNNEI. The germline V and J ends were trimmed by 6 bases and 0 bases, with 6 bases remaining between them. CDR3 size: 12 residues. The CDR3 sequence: CASSRDSYEQYF. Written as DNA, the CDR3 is TGTGCCAGCAGCCGGGACTCCTACGAGCAGTACTTC.

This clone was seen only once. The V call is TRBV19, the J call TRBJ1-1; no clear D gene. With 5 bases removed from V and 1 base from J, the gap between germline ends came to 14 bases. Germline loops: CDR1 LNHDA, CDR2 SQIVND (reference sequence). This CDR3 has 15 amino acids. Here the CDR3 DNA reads TGTGCCAGTAGTCTATCCTCGTTCCGGAACACTGAAGCTTTCTTT. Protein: CASSLSSFRNTEAFF.

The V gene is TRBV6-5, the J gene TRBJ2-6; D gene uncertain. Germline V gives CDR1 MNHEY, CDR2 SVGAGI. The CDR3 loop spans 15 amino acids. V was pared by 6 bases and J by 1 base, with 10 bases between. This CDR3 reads CASRPGYSGANVLTF. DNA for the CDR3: TGTGCCAGCAGGCCCGGGTATTCTGGGGCCAACGTCCTGACTTTC.

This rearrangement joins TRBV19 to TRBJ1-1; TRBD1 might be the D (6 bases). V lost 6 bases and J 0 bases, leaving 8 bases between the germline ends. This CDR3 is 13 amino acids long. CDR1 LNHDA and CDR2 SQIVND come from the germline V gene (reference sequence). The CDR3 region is CASRGGLNTEAFF. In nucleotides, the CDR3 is TGTGCCAGTAGGGGGGGGCTGAACACTGAAGCTTTCTTT.

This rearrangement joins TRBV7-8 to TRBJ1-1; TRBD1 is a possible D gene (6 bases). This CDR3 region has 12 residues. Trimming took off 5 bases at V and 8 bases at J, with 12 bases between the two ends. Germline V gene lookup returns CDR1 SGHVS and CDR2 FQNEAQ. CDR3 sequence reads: CASSPGQFEAFF. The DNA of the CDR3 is TGTGCCAGCAGCCCTGGACAGTTCGAAGCTTTCTTT.

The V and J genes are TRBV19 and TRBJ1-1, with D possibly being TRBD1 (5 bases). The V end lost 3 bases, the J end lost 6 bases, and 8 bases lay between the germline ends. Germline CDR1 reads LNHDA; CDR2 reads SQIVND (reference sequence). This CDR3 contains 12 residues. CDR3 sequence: CASSIQGSEAFF. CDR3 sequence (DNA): TGTGCCAGTAGTATTCAGGGTTCTGAAGCTTTCTTT. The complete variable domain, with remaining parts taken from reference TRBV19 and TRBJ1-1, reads DGGITQSPKYLFRKEGQNVTLSCEQNLNHDAMYWYRQDPGQGLRLIYYSQIVNDFQKGDIAEGYSVSREKKESFPLTVTSAQKNPTAFYLCASSIQGSEAFFGQGTRLTVV.

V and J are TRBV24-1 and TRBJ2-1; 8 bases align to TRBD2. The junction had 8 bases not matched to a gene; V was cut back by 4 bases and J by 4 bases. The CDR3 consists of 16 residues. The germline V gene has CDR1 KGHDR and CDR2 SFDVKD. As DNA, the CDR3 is TGTGCCACCAGTGAATCCGGGGGGGCCGCATACAATGAGCAGTTCTTC. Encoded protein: CATSESGGAAYNEQFF.

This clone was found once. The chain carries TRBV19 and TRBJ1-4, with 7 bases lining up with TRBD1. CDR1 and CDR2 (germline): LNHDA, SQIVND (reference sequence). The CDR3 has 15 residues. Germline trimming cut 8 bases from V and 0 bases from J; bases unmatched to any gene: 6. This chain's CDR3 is CASLAGGATNEKLFF. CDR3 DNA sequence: TGTGCCAGTTTAGCAGGGGGTGCAACTAATGAAAAACTGTTTTTT.

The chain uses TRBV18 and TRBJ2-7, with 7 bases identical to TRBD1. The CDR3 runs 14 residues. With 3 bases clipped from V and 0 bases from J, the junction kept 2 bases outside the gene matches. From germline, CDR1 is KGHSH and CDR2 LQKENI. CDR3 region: CASSPGQASYEQYF. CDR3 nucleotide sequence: TGTGCCAGCTCACCCGGACAGGCCTCCTACGAGCAGTACTTC.

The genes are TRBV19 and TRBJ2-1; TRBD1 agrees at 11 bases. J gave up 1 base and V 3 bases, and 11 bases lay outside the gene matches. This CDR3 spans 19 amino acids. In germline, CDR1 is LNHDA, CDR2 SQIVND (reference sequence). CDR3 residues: CASSIGTGGRSWSYNEQFF. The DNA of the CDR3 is TGTGCCAGTAGTATCGGGACAGGGGGACGGTCATGGTCCTACAATGAGCAGTTCTTC.

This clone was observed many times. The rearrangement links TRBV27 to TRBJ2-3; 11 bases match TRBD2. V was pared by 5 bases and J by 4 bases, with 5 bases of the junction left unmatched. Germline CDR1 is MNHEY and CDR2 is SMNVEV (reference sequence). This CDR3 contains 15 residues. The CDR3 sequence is CASSIGTSGADTQYF. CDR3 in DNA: TGTGCCAGCAGTATTGGGACTAGCGGCGCAGATACGCAGTATTTT.

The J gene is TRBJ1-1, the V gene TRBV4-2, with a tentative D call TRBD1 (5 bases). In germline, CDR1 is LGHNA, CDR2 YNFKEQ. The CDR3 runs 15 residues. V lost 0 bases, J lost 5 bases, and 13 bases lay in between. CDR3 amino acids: CASSQDSGTGTEAFF. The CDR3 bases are TGTGCCAGCAGCCAAGATTCCGGGACTGGGACTGAAGCTTTCTTT.

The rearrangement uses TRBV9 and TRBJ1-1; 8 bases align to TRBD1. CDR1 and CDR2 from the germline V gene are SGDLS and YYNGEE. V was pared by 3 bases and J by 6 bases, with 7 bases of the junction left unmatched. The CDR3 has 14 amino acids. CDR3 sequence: CASSDGQGGAEAFF. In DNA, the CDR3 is TGTGCCAGCAGCGATGGACAGGGAGGGGCTGAAGCTTTCTTT.

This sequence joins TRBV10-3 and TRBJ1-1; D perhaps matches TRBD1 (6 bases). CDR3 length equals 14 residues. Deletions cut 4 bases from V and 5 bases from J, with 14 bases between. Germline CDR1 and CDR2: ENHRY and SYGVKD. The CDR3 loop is CAISVRGAETEAFF. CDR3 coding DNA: TGTGCCATCAGTGTCCGGGGGGCGGAAACTGAAGCTTTCTTT.

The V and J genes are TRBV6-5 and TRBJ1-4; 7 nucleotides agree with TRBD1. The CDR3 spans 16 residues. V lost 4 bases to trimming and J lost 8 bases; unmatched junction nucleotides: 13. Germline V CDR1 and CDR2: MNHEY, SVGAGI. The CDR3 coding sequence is TGTGCCAGCAGTTGGAGTCCCCGACAGGGCTGGGAAAAACTGTTTTTT. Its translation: CASSWSPRQGWEKLFF.

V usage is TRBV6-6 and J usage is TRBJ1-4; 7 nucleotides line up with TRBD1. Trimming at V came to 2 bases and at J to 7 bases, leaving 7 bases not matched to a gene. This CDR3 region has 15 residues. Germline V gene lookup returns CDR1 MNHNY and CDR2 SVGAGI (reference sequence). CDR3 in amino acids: CASSYRQGSGEKLFF. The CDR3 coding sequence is TGTGCCAGCAGTTACCGACAGGGAAGTGGTGAAAAACTGTTTTTT.

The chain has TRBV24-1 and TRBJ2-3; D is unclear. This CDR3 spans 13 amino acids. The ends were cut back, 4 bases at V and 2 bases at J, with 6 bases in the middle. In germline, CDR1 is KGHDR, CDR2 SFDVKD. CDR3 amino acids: CATSEAPTDTQYF. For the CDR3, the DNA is TGTGCCACCAGTGAGGCCCCCACAGATACGCAGTATTTT.

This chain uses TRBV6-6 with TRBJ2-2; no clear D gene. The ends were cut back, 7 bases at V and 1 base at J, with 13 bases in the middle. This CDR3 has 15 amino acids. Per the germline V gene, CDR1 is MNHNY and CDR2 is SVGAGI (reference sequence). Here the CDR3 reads CASTLPFGNTGELFF. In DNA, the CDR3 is TGTGCCAGCACCCTGCCGTTCGGGAACACCGGGGAGCTGTTTTTT.

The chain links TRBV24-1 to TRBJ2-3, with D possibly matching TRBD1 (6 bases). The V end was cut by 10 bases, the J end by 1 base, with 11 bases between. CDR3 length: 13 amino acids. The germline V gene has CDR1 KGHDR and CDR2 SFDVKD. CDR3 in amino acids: CATGTSRTDTQYF. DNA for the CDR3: TGTGCCACTGGGACATCCCGCACAGATACGCAGTATTTT.

For the CDR3, the DNA is TGTGCCAGCAGCCTCGCCGGGGGGCAGGGCCCCTACGAGCAGTACTTC. It encodes CASSLAGGQGPYEQYF. J is TRBJ2-7 and V is TRBV3-1 (or the pseudogene TRBV3-2); the D gene is possibly TRBD2 (7 bases). The germline V gene encodes CDR1 LGHDT and CDR2 YNNKEL (reference sequence). Trimming cost V 4 bases and J 2 bases, with 18 bases left between them. The CDR3 is made up of 16 amino acids.

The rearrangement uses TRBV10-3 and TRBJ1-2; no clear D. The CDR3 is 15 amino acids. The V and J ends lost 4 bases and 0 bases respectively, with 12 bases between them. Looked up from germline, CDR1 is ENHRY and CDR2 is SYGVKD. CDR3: CAISGGSQANYGYTF. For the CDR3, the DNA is TGTGCCATCAGTGGAGGGAGCCAGGCTAACTATGGCTACACCTTC.

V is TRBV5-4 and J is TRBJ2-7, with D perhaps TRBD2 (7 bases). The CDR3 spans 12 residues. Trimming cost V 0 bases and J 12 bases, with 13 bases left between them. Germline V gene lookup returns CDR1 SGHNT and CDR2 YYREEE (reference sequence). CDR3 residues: CASSLEEGGRYF. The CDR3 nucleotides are TGTGCCAGCAGCTTGGAGGAGGGGGGGAGGTACTTC.

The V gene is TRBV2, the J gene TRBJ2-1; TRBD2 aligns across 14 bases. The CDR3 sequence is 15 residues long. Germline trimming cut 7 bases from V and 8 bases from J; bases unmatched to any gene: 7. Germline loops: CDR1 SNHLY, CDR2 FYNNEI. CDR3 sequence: CASTGLAGGRDEQFF. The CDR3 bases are TGTGCCAGCACCGGACTAGCGGGGGGCAGGGATGAGCAGTTCTTC.